Listed here are 27 T cell receptor beta chains from one sample, sequenced in a study of blood T cell repertoires in COVID-19. Clones were sequenced by immunoSEQ multiplex PCR, and TCRdb holds only the in-frame ones, with some missing. The sample has about 110,000 clones, about nine tenths seen once. Input material: peripheral blood. These receptors all stem from a woman aged 50 to 60 with acute or convalescent COVID-19.

The chain carries TRBV4-2 and TRBJ1-5; the D is unclear. The V and J ends lost 3 bases and 3 bases respectively, with 12 bases between them. Germline V gives CDR1 LGHNA, CDR2 YNFKEQ. The CDR3 is made up of 15 amino acids. CDR3 sequence reads: CASSHDPQANQPQHF. The CDR3 DNA sequence: TGTGCCAGCAGCCATGATCCCCAGGCCAATCAGCCCCAGCATTTT.

V and J are TRBV7-9 and TRBJ1-2; the match to TRBD1 covers 9 bases. This CDR3 is built from 14 residues. The trim removed 4 bases at V and 8 bases at J, leaving 8 bases unmatched. In germline, CDR1 is SEHNR, CDR2 FQNEAQ (reference sequence). As DNA, the CDR3 is TGTGCCAGCAGCTCTCCGGGACAGGGACTCGGCTACACCTTC. Translation gives CASSSPGQGLGYTF.

In its sample, this clone was seen once. The V call is TRBV29-1, the J call TRBJ1-2; 9 bases match TRBD1. Trimming cost V 7 bases and J 7 bases; bases outside gene matches: 7. This CDR3 contains 12 residues. Germline-derived CDR1 and CDR2 are SQVTM and ANQGSEA. CDR3 nucleotides: TGCAGCGCCCCGGGACAGGGTTTTGGCTACACCTTC. Protein product: CSAPGQGFGYTF.

V gene TRBV21-1 combines with J gene TRBJ2-7; TRBD2, the table's D call, was not compared with the DNA. TRBV21-1 is classified as a pseudogene. There are 18 residues in the CDR3. The CDR3 DNA sequence: TGTGCCAGCTGTGGTCTCCGGGACTCAAGTTTCCTCTCCTACGAGCAGTACTTC. Protein: CASCGLRDSSFLSYEQYF.

The chain joins TRBV6-5 to TRBJ2-7; D unclear. The CDR3 has 15 residues. Germline V gene sequence: CDR1 MNHEY, CDR2 SVGAGI. Between the trimmed V and J ends, which lost 6 bases and 3 bases, there was a span of 18 bases. This CDR3 reads CASSSAVSIVYEQYF. CDR3 bases: TGTGCCAGCAGCTCCGCGGTCAGTATTGTCTACGAGCAGTACTTC.

The chain carries TRBV6-1 and TRBJ1-4; no reliable D call. Trimming removed 2 bases from V and 5 bases from J, with 18 bases in between. The germline gives CDR1 MNHNS, CDR2 SASEGT. The CDR3 loop spans 17 amino acids. The CDR3 sequence: CASSERPNWARNEKLFF. The CDR3 DNA reads TGTGCCAGCAGTGAACGACCTAACTGGGCCAGGAATGAAAAACTGTTTTTT.

This clone was found once. The chain links TRBV28 to TRBJ2-7, with 12 bases aligning to TRBD2. Germline CDR1 MDHEN, CDR2 SYDVKM. This CDR3 has 15 amino acids. The V gene end was trimmed by 4 bases and the J gene end by 3 bases; junction bases not matched to a gene: 4. In DNA form, the CDR3 reads TGTGCCAGCAGTTCCGGACTAGCGGGAAGCTACGAGCAGTACTTC. Residues: CASSSGLAGSYEQYF.

This rearrangement joins TRBV7-3 to TRBJ2-1, with 13 bases aligning to TRBD2. V shed 6 bases and J 6 bases; nucleotides not matched to a gene: 5. CDR1 and CDR2 (germline): SGHTA, FQGTGA. The CDR3 spans 15 residues. CDR3 amino acids: CASRLAGGPANEQFF. CDR3 sequence (DNA): TGTGCCAGCAGACTAGCGGGGGGGCCCGCCAATGAGCAGTTCTTC.

V and J are TRBV6-1 and TRBJ1-6; D perhaps matches TRBD1 (5 bases). Germline CDR1 MNHNS, CDR2 SASEGT. V lost 0 bases to trimming and J lost 9 bases, with 15 bases between them. The CDR3 spans 16 residues. The CDR3 reads CASSEAIRGWGSPLHF. In DNA, the CDR3 is TGTGCCAGCAGTGAAGCGATAAGGGGCTGGGGTTCACCCCTCCACTTT.

This sequence joins TRBV5-1 and TRBJ2-5, with D tentatively TRBD1 (5 bases). The germline V and J ends were trimmed by 4 bases and 1 base, with 11 bases remaining between them. The CDR3 is 14 residues long. Germline V gives CDR1 SGHRS, CDR2 YFSETQ. The CDR3 sequence is CASSTDSSQETQYF. CDR3 nucleotide sequence: TGCGCCAGCAGCACTGACAGCTCCCAAGAGACCCAGTACTTC.

V gene TRBV5-4 combines with J gene TRBJ2-1; perhaps TRBD2 as D (5 bases). Trimming took 4 bases from V and 2 from J, leaving 13 bases between them. Germline V CDR1 and CDR2: SGHNT, YYREEE (reference sequence). The CDR3 covers 15 residues. CDR3 in DNA: TGTGCCAGCAGCCCCTGGACTGCTACCTACAATGAGCAGTTCTTC. It yields the protein CASSPWTATYNEQFF.

The chain recombines TRBV4-3 with TRBJ2-7; no reliable D call. This CDR3 has 15 residues. V lost 0 bases and J lost 0, with 9 bases in between. CDR1 is LGHNA, CDR2 YSLEER, per germline. This CDR3 reads CASSQDQVSSYEQYF. The CDR3 DNA follows: TGCGCCAGCAGCCAAGACCAGGTTTCCTCCTACGAGCAGTACTTC.

The chain combines TRBV24-1 with TRBJ2-2; 7 bases line up with TRBD1. The germline CDR1 and CDR2 sequences are KGHDR and SFDVKD. With V trimmed by 10 bases and J by 6 bases, 4 bases remained unmatched. The CDR3 is 12 residues long. As DNA, the CDR3 is TGTGCCACTGGGACAGAGTCCGGGGAGCTGTTTTTT. Encoded protein: CATGTESGELFF.

The rearrangement joins TRBV19 to TRBJ1-2; D gene ambiguous. CDR1 and CDR2 from the germline V gene are LNHDA and SQIVND (reference sequence). The CDR3 consists of 15 residues. V was pared by 4 bases and J by 8 bases, with 20 bases between. The CDR3 loop is CASSRSLAGLGGYTF. The CDR3 region has the DNA TGTGCCAGTAGTAGGTCCCTGGCGGGTCTGGGGGGCTACACCTTC.

The chain carries TRBV28 and TRBJ1-2; TRBD1 matches 7 bases. There are 13 residues in the CDR3. V shed 3 bases, J shed 6 bases, and the junction held 4 bases outside the gene matches. CDR1 is MDHEN and CDR2 is SYDVKM in the germline V gene. The CDR3 DNA sequence: TGTGCCAGCAGTTTCCCGGGACAGCATGGCTACACCTTC. Translation gives CASSFPGQHGYTF.

This clone was detected only once. V and J are TRBV2 and TRBJ1-1, with 8 bases that match TRBD1. The CDR3 runs 16 residues. Germline-derived CDR1 and CDR2 are SNHLY and FYNNEI. Trimming at V came to 5 bases and at J to 4 bases, leaving 12 bases not matched to a gene. In DNA form, the CDR3 reads TGTGCCAGCAGTCCGGGGAGGACAGGGCGAGGCACTGAAGCTTTCTTT. Its translation is CASSPGRTGRGTEAFF. The full variable domain, in which reference TRBV2 and TRBJ1-1 provide the parts outside the CDR3, is EPEVTQTPSHQVTQMGQEVILRCVPISNHLYFYWYRQILGQKVEFLVSFYNNEISEKSEIFDDQFSVERPDGSNFTLKIRSTKLEDSAMYFCASSPGRTGRGTEAFFGQGTRLTVV.

The rearrangement uses TRBV28 and TRBJ1-5; 8 bases are shared with TRBD1. The CDR3 spans 15 residues. The germline V gene encodes CDR1 MDHEN and CDR2 SYDVKM. J gave up 0 bases and V 7 bases, and 5 bases lay outside the gene matches. The CDR3 reads CASTGQGISNQPQHF. The CDR3 bases are TGTGCCAGCACCGGACAGGGAATTAGCAATCAGCCCCAGCATTTT.

J is TRBJ1-2 and V is TRBV3-1 (or the pseudogene TRBV3-2); D gene ambiguous. The CDR3 is 14 residues long. The ends were cut back, 0 bases at V and 2 bases at J, with 7 bases in the middle. The V gene's germline CDR1 is LGHDT and CDR2 YNNKEL (reference sequence). Here the CDR3 DNA reads TGTGCCAGCAGCCAAGAGAACCGGAACTATGGCTACACCTTC. Translating gives CASSQENRNYGYTF.

The genes are TRBV3-1 (or the pseudogene TRBV3-2) and TRBJ2-7; 7 nucleotides align to TRBD1. Germline assignment: CDR1 LGHDT and CDR2 YNNKEL (reference sequence). With 5 bases clipped from V and 2 bases from J, the junction kept 6 bases outside the gene matches. This CDR3 contains 14 residues. CDR3 loop: CASSTRQGPYEQYF. DNA for the CDR3: TGTGCCAGCAGCACCAGACAGGGCCCCTACGAGCAGTACTTC.

This clone showed up just once. The CDR3, as DNA: TGTGCCAGCACCTCCAGGGGTGGGTACGAGCAGTACTTC. This codes for CASTSRGGYEQYF. The chain carries TRBV2 and TRBJ2-7, with D perhaps TRBD1 (6 bases). CDR1 SNHLY and CDR2 FYNNEI come from the germline V gene. CDR3 length equals 13 residues. V was pared by 7 bases and J by 4 bases, with 14 bases between.

The chain is built from TRBV24-1 and TRBJ1-5; D is ambiguous. The CDR3 extends over 18 amino acids. Trimming pared 0 bases from V and 3 bases from J, leaving 17 bases between. Germline lookup yields CDR1 KGHDR and CDR2 SFDVKD. Here the CDR3 reads CATSDLRRWSSDNQPQHF. The CDR3 nucleotides read TGTGCCACCAGTGATTTGCGGCGGTGGAGCTCCGACAATCAGCCCCAGCATTTT.

The V call is TRBV4-2, the J call TRBJ2-1; the match to TRBD2 covers 10 bases. The germline V gene has CDR1 LGHNA and CDR2 YNFKEQ. Trimming cost V 1 base and J 5 bases; bases outside gene matches: 5. CDR3 length: 16 amino acids. The DNA of the CDR3 is TGTGCCAGCAGCCAAGCAGCTAGCGGGGGCCACAATGAGCAGTTCTTC. Its translation: CASSQAASGGHNEQFF.

This chain uses TRBV7-3 with TRBJ1-2; the match to TRBD1 covers 11 bases. J gave up 4 bases and V 5 bases, and 3 bases lay outside the gene matches. CDR3 size: 14 residues. Germline loops: CDR1 SGHTA, CDR2 FQGTGA. Here the CDR3 DNA reads TGTGCCAGCAGCCCCGGACAGGGGGCCTATGGCTACACCTTC. It is translated as CASSPGQGAYGYTF.

The rearrangement links TRBV30 to TRBJ2-1; D ambiguous. V lost 2 bases, J lost 8 bases, and 7 bases lay in between. Germline CDR1 GTSNPN, CDR2 SVGIG (reference sequence). CDR3 size: 11 residues. The CDR3 sequence is CAWSPVDEQFF. The CDR3 coding sequence is TGTGCCTGGAGTCCGGTGGATGAGCAGTTCTTC.

The chain uses TRBV9 and TRBJ1-5, with 8 bases fitting TRBD1. Trimming cost V 3 bases and J 5 bases; bases outside gene matches: 10. This CDR3 is built from 16 residues. In germline, CDR1 is SGDLS, CDR2 YYNGEE. This chain's CDR3 is CASSDDPGQADQPQHF. CDR3 nucleotide sequence: TGTGCCAGCAGCGACGACCCGGGACAGGCAGATCAGCCCCAGCATTTT.

This clone turned up a few times. The chain carries TRBV2 and TRBJ2-5; 7 bases agree with TRBD1. V dropped 8 bases and J dropped 2; count of bases not matched to a gene: 8. Germline-derived CDR1 and CDR2 are SNHLY and FYNNEI. The CDR3 loop spans 14 amino acids. The CDR3 loop is CASGLGTEQETQYF. As DNA, the CDR3 is TGTGCCAGCGGCCTAGGGACAGAACAAGAGACCCAGTACTTC. Full variable domain (outside the CDR3, taken from reference TRBV2 and TRBJ2-5): EPEVTQTPSHQVTQMGQEVILRCVPISNHLYFYWYRQILGQKVEFLVSFYNNEISEKSEIFDDQFSVERPDGSNFTLKIRSTKLEDSAMYFCASGLGTEQETQYFGPGTRLLVL.

The chain is built from TRBV6-5 and TRBJ1-2; no clear D. Germline lookup yields CDR1 MNHEY and CDR2 SVGAGI. Between the trimmed V and J ends, which lost 8 bases and 4 bases, there was a span of 11 bases. CDR3 length equals 12 residues. CDR3 in amino acids: CASLPAGYGYTF. In DNA, the CDR3 is TGTGCCAGCCTACCTGCTGGCTATGGCTACACCTTC.